This T cell receptor beta chain appears in the sequencing data of a study of cytomegalovirus exposure and HLA in healthy donors. On the study more broadly: Later analysis reported that the 110 or so validation repertoires shared the platform of the roughly 680 first-cohort repertoires.

Produced via immunoSEQ multiplex PCR; TCRdb's table is partial and in-frame only. This table has tens of thousands of clones, about 92% appearing once. This CDR3 spans 12 amino acids. The V gene's germline CDR1 is SEHNR and CDR2 FQNEAQ (reference sequence). The J segment lost 6 bases and the V segment lost 6 bases, leaving 4 bases of the junction unmatched. General study findings and limits: Rare TCR sequences dominated, though some public TCRs recurred in many donors.

This clone was detected only a few times. Its antigen is unidentified. The sequenced sample consisted of PBMCs. The chain links TRBV7-9 to TRBJ1-2; 7 positions agree with TRBD1. The TCR comes from a woman between 18 and 29 years old in good health and CMV-seropositive. The CDR3 sequence is CASSLDRDGYTF. The CDR3 coding sequence is TGTGCCAGCAGTCTCGACAGGGATGGCTACACCTTC. Full variable domain (outside the CDR3, taken from reference TRBV7-9 and TRBJ1-2): DTGVSQNPRHKITKRGQNVTFRCDPISEHNRLYWYRQTLGQGPEFLTYFQNEAQLEKSRLLSDRFSAERPKGSFSTLEIQRTEQGDSAMYLCASSLDRDGYTFGSGTRLTVV.